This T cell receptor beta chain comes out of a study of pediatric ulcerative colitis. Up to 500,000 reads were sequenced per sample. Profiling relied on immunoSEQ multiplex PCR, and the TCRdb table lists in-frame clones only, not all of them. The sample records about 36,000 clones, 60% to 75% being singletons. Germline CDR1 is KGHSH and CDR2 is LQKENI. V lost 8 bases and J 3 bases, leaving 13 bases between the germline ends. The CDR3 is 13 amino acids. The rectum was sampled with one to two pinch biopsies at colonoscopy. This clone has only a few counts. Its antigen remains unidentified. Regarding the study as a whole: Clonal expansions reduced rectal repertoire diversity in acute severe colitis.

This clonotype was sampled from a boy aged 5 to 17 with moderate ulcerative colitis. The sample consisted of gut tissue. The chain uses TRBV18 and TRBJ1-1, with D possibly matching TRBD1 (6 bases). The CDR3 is CASGGGRDTEAFF. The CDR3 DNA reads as TGTGCCAGCGGAGGGGGGCGAGACACTGAAGCTTTCTTT.